The present T cell receptor (beta chain) was sequenced within a study of cytomegalovirus exposure and HLA in healthy donors. The PCR contained 60 Vbeta and 13 Jbeta primers. Method: immunoSEQ multiplex PCR; TCRdb's copy keeps in-frame clones and lacks some. The table for this sample gives tens of thousands of clones. The study's findings and limits: For TCR beta chains, V- and J-gene trimming was later linked to a missense DCLRE1C variant. Most TCR sequences proved rare, with some public TCRs found in many donors.

Regarding this clone: Its antigen is still unknown.

Trimming took off 6 bases at V and 4 bases at J, with 15 bases between the two ends. Per the germline V gene, CDR1 is SEHNR and CDR2 is FQNEAQ (reference sequence). CDR3 length equals 14 residues. V gene TRBV7-9 combines with J gene TRBJ1-2, with D tentatively TRBD1 (6 bases). This sequence originates from a male donor in good health and CMV-seronegative. The specimen sequenced was PBMCs. The CDR3 coding sequence is TGTGCCAGCAGTCCCGAGGACAGAGTCTATGGCTACACCTTC. Its translation: CASSPEDRVYGYTF.